Each of the 26 T cell receptor beta chains below was sequenced from the same sample in a study of blood T cells in healthy people across ages. PCR was performed a second time for roughly 7 to 12 cycles using a sample-barcoded 5' primer and a J-beta primer mix. Via MiXCR, TCRdb re-called the 5' RACE reads, giving one row per CDR3 protein. The data contain 850,000 to 1,000,000 distinct CDR3 sequences, 48% of them singletons. Sequences were obtained from blood. The origin of the receptors is a man aged 30 to 39 in good health.

This clonotype was seen repeatedly, ten times or more. The chain is built from TRBV10-3 and TRBJ2-7, with TRBD2 as a possible D gene (6 bases). Germline V lookup: CDR1 ENHRY, CDR2 SYGVKD. This CDR3 spans 14 amino acids. V was trimmed by 6 bases and J by 5 bases, leaving 17 bases between them. CDR3 residues: CAISGGGGLDEQYF. The DNA of the CDR3 is TGTGCCATCAGCGGCGGTGGAGGGCTCGACGAGCAGTACTTC.

This sequence joins TRBV6-2 or TRBV6-3 and TRBJ2-7; D possibly corresponds to TRBD2 (6 bases). Trimming left V 6 bases short and J 2 bases short, with 14 bases between. CDR1 and CDR2 (germline): MNHEY, SVGEGT. There are 14 residues in the CDR3. CDR3 bases: TGTGCCAGCAGCCGAGGGACTCAAACCTACGAGCAGTACTTC. Its protein product is CASSRGTQTYEQYF.

Regarding this clonotype: The junction departs from the called germline gene at one end, perhaps through a read error. The CDR3 loop is CATLGGSTDCGYIF. For the CDR3, the DNA is TGTGCCACCCTTGGGGGGAGCACGGACTGTGGCTACATCTTC. The chain carries TRBV6-5 and TRBJ1-2, with TRBD1 as a possible D gene (5 bases). Per germline, CDR1 MNHEY and CDR2 SVGAGI. The CDR3 contains 14 residues.

This chain joins TRBV4-3 and TRBJ2-4, with D perhaps matching TRBD2 (6 bases). Judging by the DNA end, TRBJ2-7 fits better; the J call may be wrong. Germline CDR1 LGHNA, CDR2 YSLEER. The CDR3 has 15 amino acids. CDR3 sequence reads: CASSHGAGGEDEQYF. The CDR3 DNA sequence: TGCGCCAGCAGCCATGGAGCCGGGGGTGAGGACGAGCAGTACTTC.

CDR3 DNA: TGTGCCAGCTCACCCCTAAAGGCTGGAGGGGTTCGGGAGACCCAGTACTTC. Translating it yields CASSPLKAGGVRETQYF. The genes are TRBV18 and TRBJ2-5; tentative D call: TRBD2 (6 bases). The germline gives CDR1 KGHSH, CDR2 LQKENI. CDR3 length: 17 amino acids. The V end lost 3 bases, the J end lost 5 bases, and 22 bases lay between the germline ends.

The CDR3 DNA reads TGTGCCTGGGGCTTTGTAGCGGGGGGCTACGAGCAGTACTTC. Amino acids: CAWGFVAGGYEQYF. The V gene is TRBV30, the J gene TRBJ2-7; 10 bases match TRBD2. The V and J ends lost 5 bases and 3 bases, in that order; junction bases with no gene match: 7. The germline gives CDR1 GTSNPN, CDR2 SVGIG (reference sequence). The CDR3 runs 14 residues.

The rearrangement uses TRBV18 and TRBJ1-2, with D possibly matching TRBD1 (5 bases). This CDR3 is 14 amino acids long. V was clipped by 4 bases and J by 5 bases, with 14 bases between them. The germline V gene encodes CDR1 KGHSH and CDR2 LQKENI. In nucleotides, the CDR3 is TGTGCCAGCTCACTAAACGATGGGGCGTATGGCTACACCTTC. It specifies CASSLNDGAYGYTF.

The chain recombines TRBV13 with TRBJ2-7; D gene unclear. This CDR3 is 13 amino acids long. Germline lookup yields CDR1 PRHDT and CDR2 FYEKMQ (reference sequence). Trimming shortened V by 1 base and J by 2 bases, and 6 bases separated the two germline ends. The CDR3 is CASSLEKAYEQYF. In DNA form, the CDR3 reads TGTGCCAGCAGCTTAGAAAAGGCCTACGAGCAGTACTTC.

The chain couples TRBV12-3 or TRBV12-4 to TRBJ2-1; tentatively, D is TRBD1 (5 bases). CDR3 length equals 14 residues. The V gene lost 8 bases and the J gene lost 5 bases, with 16 bases spanning the gap. CDR3 sequence reads: CASHTDWGHNEQFF. DNA of the CDR3: TGTGCCAGCCACACAGACTGGGGCCACAATGAGCAGTTCTTC.

The chain recombines TRBV19 with TRBJ2-7; maybe TRBD1 (6 bases). Germline CDR1 and CDR2: LNHDA and SQIVND (reference sequence). CDR3 length: 13 residues. Trimming removed 7 bases from V and 2 bases from J, with 12 bases in between. The CDR3 region has the DNA TGTGCCAGTACAGGCAGGGGTGCCTACGAGCAGTACTTC. This encodes CASTGRGAYEQYF. Filled out from reference TRBV19 and TRBJ2-7, the complete variable domain reads DGGITQSPKYLFRKEGQNVTLSCEQNLNHDAMYWYRQDPGQGLRLIYYSQIVNDFQKGDIAEGYSVSREKKESFPLTVTSAQKNPTAFYLCASTGRGAYEQYFGPGTRLTVT.

V is TRBV7-2 and J is TRBJ2-4, with no clear D. TRBJ2-7 matches the DNA end more closely, so the J call is doubtful. Germline assignment: CDR1 SGHTA and CDR2 FQGNSA. This CDR3 contains 15 residues. The CDR3 region has the DNA TGTGCCAGCAGCTCCAGTGGACCGGTCACCTACGAGCAGTACTTC. Protein: CASSSSGPVTYEQYF.

This chain uses TRBV6-2 or TRBV6-3 with TRBJ2-7; 9 bases fit TRBD2. There are 17 residues in the CDR3. V lost 11 bases and J lost 0; bases outside the gene matches: 17. Germline values: CDR1 MNHEY, CDR2 SVGEGT. CDR3 sequence: CAGELAGALFFSYEQYF. CDR3 DNA sequence: TGTGCCGGGGAACTAGCGGGTGCTCTATTTTTCTCCTACGAGCAGTACTTC.

The sample holds a few counts of this clonotype. The rearrangement uses TRBV6-2 or TRBV6-3 and TRBJ2-5; D may correspond to TRBD1 or TRBD2 (5 bases each). The J call may be incorrect, as the DNA end agrees better with TRBJ2-7. Germline V gene data show CDR1 as MNHEY and CDR2 as SVGEGT. The CDR3 runs to 13 residues. In DNA form, the CDR3 reads TGTGCCAGCAGTTACGAGAGGGGTTACGAGCAGTACTTC. This sequence encodes CASSYERGYEQYF.

The chain couples TRBV7-2 to TRBJ1-6; 7 positions agree with TRBD1. CDR3 size: 14 residues. CDR1 and CDR2 from the germline V gene are SGHTA and FQGNSA. The J segment lost 13 bases and the V segment lost 5 bases, leaving 11 bases of the junction unmatched. CDR3 sequence: CASSQTGNNLPLHF. DNA of the CDR3: TGTGCCAGCAGCCAGACAGGGAACAATCTTCCCCTCCACTTT. The full variable domain, with the rest looked up from reference TRBV7-2 and TRBJ1-6, is GAGVSQSPSNKVTEKGKDVELRCDPISGHTALYWYRQSLGQGLEFLIYFQGNSAPDKSGLPSDRFSAERTGGSVSTLTIQRTQQEDSAVYLCASSQTGNNLPLHFGNGTRLTVT.

This clonotype was found a few times. Here the CDR3 DNA reads TGTGCCAGCAGCTTAGGGGACCAGCAGTATTTT. It translates to CASSLGDQQYF. This chain uses TRBV7-8 with TRBJ2-3, with D possibly called TRBD1 or TRBD2 (5 bases each). V was clipped by 1 base and J by 11 bases, with 7 bases between them. Looked up from germline, CDR1 is SGHVS and CDR2 is FQNEAQ. The CDR3 spans 11 residues. The entire variable domain, with the rest obtained from reference TRBV7-8 and TRBJ2-3, is as follows: GAGVSQSPRYKVAKRGQDVALRCDPISGHVSLFWYQQALGQGPEFLTYFQNEAQLDKSGLPSDRFFAERPEGSVSTLKIQRTQQEDSAVYLCASSLGDQQYFGPGTRLTVL.

This clonotype was seen only a few times. The CDR3 is CASRGANIQYF. CDR3 coding DNA: TGTGCCAGCAGAGGGGCGAACATTCAGTACTTC. The rearrangement links TRBV11-1 to TRBJ2-4, with a tentative D call TRBD1 (5 bases). This CDR3 is 11 amino acids long. Trimming removed 6 bases at V and 7 bases at J, with 7 bases between. Germline loops: CDR1 SGHAT, CDR2 FQDESV (reference sequence).

CDR3 sequence reads: CASSFPPGATYEQYF. The CDR3 DNA is TGTGCCAGCAGCTTCCCTCCCGGAGCGACCTACGAGCAGTACTTC. The chain combines TRBV11-2 with TRBJ2-7; D gene ambiguous. Germline CDR1 is SGHAT and CDR2 is FQNNGV. V was clipped by 3 bases and J by 2 bases, with 14 bases between them. The CDR3 length is 15 residues.

V usage is TRBV4-2 and J usage is TRBJ1-2; no reliable D call. Germline V gene data show CDR1 as LGHNA and CDR2 as YNFKEQ. The CDR3 has 16 amino acids. Trimming took off 0 bases at V and 1 base at J, with 12 bases between the two ends. The CDR3 spells CASSQEARRINYGYTF. CDR3 DNA sequence: TGTGCCAGCAGCCAAGAAGCACGACGGATTAACTATGGCTACACCTTC.

This clonotype was counted a few times. The CDR3 sequence: CSVATSGGRFF. The CDR3 DNA follows: TGCAGCGTTGCGACTAGCGGGGGTCGGTTCTTC. The chain carries TRBV29-1 and TRBJ2-1, with 12 bases identical to TRBD2. There are 11 residues in the CDR3. Germline CDR1 reads SQVTM; CDR2 reads ANQGSEA. The ends lost 4 bases at V and 15 bases at J; junction bases unmatched: 4.

Only a few counts were recorded for this clonotype. The J gene is TRBJ2-3, the V gene TRBV7-6; a weak D match, TRBD2 (6 bases). This CDR3 has 15 residues. Trimming removed 3 bases at V and 2 bases at J, with 12 bases between. CDR1 and CDR2 (germline): SGHVS, FNYEAQ. The CDR3 reads CASSLPGTSTDTQYF. The CDR3 DNA reads as TGTGCCAGCAGCTTGCCCGGGACTTCCACAGATACGCAGTATTTT.

The V and J genes are TRBV4-2 and TRBJ2-3; D is unclear. This CDR3 comprises 18 residues. The V end was cut by 0 bases, the J end by 6 bases, with 22 bases between. Germline-derived CDR1 and CDR2 are LGHNA and YNFKEQ. This CDR3 reads CASSQDLRDLTYSDTQYF. For the CDR3, the DNA is TGTGCCAGCAGCCAAGATCTACGAGACTTAACCTATTCGGATACGCAGTATTTT.

This clonotype was recorded a few times. The chain employs TRBV12-3 or TRBV12-4 and TRBJ2-5; no firm D call. Trimming stripped 8 bases from V and 2 bases from J, with 12 bases between. This CDR3 has 13 residues. The CDR3 DNA follows: TGTGCCAGCGGTGTGGCCCTGCAAGAGACCCAGTACTTC. Translating gives CASGVALQETQYF.

This clonotype was found a few times. The germline gene is not matched at one end of the junction; a read error may be the cause. This chain connects TRBV4-3 to TRBJ2-3; D possibly corresponds to TRBD2 (5 bases). From germline, CDR1 is LGHNA and CDR2 YSLEER. The CDR3 has 19 amino acids. In DNA form, the CDR3 reads TGCGCCAGCAGCCAAGAGGTTACCGGACTGCGACCATTCACATATACGCAGTATTTT. Protein: CASSQEVTGLRPFTYTQYF.

The chain links TRBV4-2 to TRBJ2-1; D gene uncertain. The J call may be in error: the DNA end matches TRBJ2-7 better. CDR3 length: 16 residues. Germline V gene sequence: CDR1 LGHNA, CDR2 YNFKEQ. For the CDR3, the DNA is TGTGCCAGCAGCCAAAAAGTAACTGCAGGCTACAATGAGCAGTACTTC. This sequence encodes CASSQKVTAGYNEQYF.

The V and J genes are TRBV7-2 and TRBJ2-1, with D unclear. Trimming removed 4 bases from V and 6 bases from J, with 19 bases in between. The CDR3 has 16 amino acids. Per germline, CDR1 SGHTA and CDR2 FQGNSA. As DNA, the CDR3 is TGTGCCAGCAGCTGGAGTGTCGGCGGATCCGTCAATGAGCAGTTCTTC. Its protein is CASSWSVGGSVNEQFF.

The sample holds one count of this clonotype. This sequence joins TRBV5-1 and TRBJ2-3, with a possible D match to TRBD2 (6 bases). The ends were cut back, 3 bases at V and 0 bases at J, with 14 bases in the middle. This CDR3 has 16 residues. Germline CDR1 and CDR2: SGHRS and YFSETQ. The CDR3 coding sequence is TGCGCCAGCAGCTGGGAAGCGGGCCTTAGCACAGATACGCAGTATTTT. This encodes CASSWEAGLSTDTQYF. The whole variable domain, remainder taken from reference TRBV5-1 and TRBJ2-3, is KAGVTQTPRYLIKTRGQQVTLSCSPISGHRSVSWYQQTPGQGLQFLFEYFSETQRNKGNFPGRFSGRQFSNSRSEMNVSTLELGDSALYLCASSWEAGLSTDTQYFGPGTRLTVL.